The next 21 T cell receptor beta chains were all read from a single sample in a study of blood T cell repertoires in COVID-19 (dated by TCRdb to about 2020). Library preparation used the immunoSEQ multiplex PCR assay. TCRdb took this table from immuneACCESS and kept in-frame rearrangements with V and J called. Such tables lack part of the clones; where checked against another copy, unresolved V genes explain under half of the gap, and the rest is unexplained. Within this sample are some 260,000 clones, with about 86% of them counted one time only. The ten largest clones take up approximately 4% of the sample. The material sequenced was PBMCs or T cells enriched from blood (not recorded which). The receptors shown here come from a man in his thirties or forties with acute COVID-19.

The gene calls are TRBV6-4 and TRBJ2-3; perhaps TRBD2 as D (6 bases). Per germline, CDR1 MRHNA and CDR2 SNTAGT. The CDR3 is 15 amino acids. V lost 2 bases and J 6 bases, leaving 15 bases between the germline ends. CDR3 nucleotide sequence: TGTGCCAGCAGTGACGGCCCTAGCGATAGGGATACGCAGTATTTT. Its protein product is CASSDGPSDRDTQYF.

This chain joins TRBV19 and TRBJ2-2, with D uncertain. The CDR3 has 13 residues. V was shortened by 6 bases and J by 3 bases, with 8 bases between the two germline ends. Looked up from germline, CDR1 is LNHDA and CDR2 is SQIVND (reference sequence). The DNA for the CDR3 is TGTGCCAGTAGGACGGAGTACACCGGGGAGCTGTTTTTT. Translation: CASRTEYTGELFF.

About this clone: Other DNA sequences in this sample translate to the same CDR3. V and J are TRBV28 and TRBJ2-3; D not resolved. Trimming pared 5 bases from V and 4 bases from J, leaving 4 bases between. Germline V gives CDR1 MDHEN, CDR2 SYDVKM. The CDR3 has 11 residues. CDR3 region: CASSRSDTQYF. The CDR3 nucleotides read TGTGCCAGCAGTCGTTCAGATACGCAGTATTTT.

This clone has a count of ten or more. This sequence joins TRBV15 and TRBJ1-1; D is undetermined. The V gene lost 2 bases and the J gene lost 4 bases, with 8 bases spanning the gap. Looked up from germline, CDR1 is LNHNV and CDR2 is YYDKDF (reference sequence). The CDR3 consists of 13 residues. CDR3 in amino acids: CATSRSGLTEAFF. The CDR3 DNA sequence: TGTGCCACCAGCAGAAGTGGACTCACTGAAGCTTTCTTT.

V gene TRBV30 combines with J gene TRBJ1-5, with TRBD1 matching 8 bases. Trimming removed 5 bases from V and 4 bases from J; junction bases left unmatched: 10. The CDR3 has 15 residues. Per germline, CDR1 GTSNPN and CDR2 SVGIG (reference sequence). CDR3 coding DNA: TGTGCCTGGGCTACCGGGACAGGAAAAAATCAGCCCCAGCATTTT. Its protein is CAWATGTGKNQPQHF.

The chain recombines TRBV2 with TRBJ2-5; 8 nucleotides align to TRBD1. Germline values: CDR1 SNHLY, CDR2 FYNNEI. J was trimmed by 3 bases and V by 6 bases; bases with no gene match: 6. The CDR3 is made up of 14 amino acids. The CDR3 sequence: CASREDRVEETQYF. The CDR3, as DNA: TGTGCCAGCAGGGAGGACAGGGTGGAAGAGACCCAGTACTTC.

This CDR3 reads CASSWRRESSGNTIYF. The CDR3 region has the DNA TGTGCCAGCAGCTGGCGCCGGGAAAGCTCTGGAAACACCATATATTTT. The chain uses TRBV7-9 and TRBJ1-3, with D uncertain. Germline lookup yields CDR1 SEHNR and CDR2 FQNEAQ (reference sequence). Between the trimmed V and J ends, which lost 4 bases and 0 bases, there was a span of 13 bases. The CDR3 is 16 residues long.

This sequence joins TRBV2 and TRBJ1-1, with D perhaps matching TRBD1 (5 bases). Germline lookup yields CDR1 SNHLY and CDR2 FYNNEI. This CDR3 is 12 amino acids long. Trimming cost V 7 bases and J 10 bases, with 16 bases left between them. The DNA for the CDR3 is TGTGCCAGCAACCTATTAGGGGTGAGAGCTTTCTTT. Translated, it gives CASNLLGVRAFF.

The CDR3 spells CASSLRQQAGNTEAFF. The CDR3 DNA reads as TGTGCCAGCAGCTTACGACAGCAGGCCGGGAACACTGAAGCTTTCTTT. V usage is TRBV11-3 and J usage is TRBJ1-1, with TRBD1 as a possible D gene (5 bases). The length of the CDR3 is 16 residues. The V gene's germline CDR1 is SGHNT and CDR2 YENEEA. The germline V and J ends were trimmed by 2 bases and 1 base, with 14 bases remaining between them. Filled out from reference TRBV11-3 and TRBJ1-1, the complete variable domain reads EAGVVQSPRYKIIEKKQPVAFWCNPISGHNTLYWYLQNLGQGPELLIRYENEEAVDDSQLPKDRFSAERLKGVDSTLKIQPAELGDSAVYLCASSLRQQAGNTEAFFGQGTRLTVV.

The chain combines TRBV18 with TRBJ1-5; 7 nucleotides align to TRBD1. Germline CDR1 reads KGHSH; CDR2 reads LQKENI. This CDR3 is 14 amino acids long. With 4 bases clipped from V and 4 bases from J, the junction kept 4 bases outside the gene matches. CDR3 loop: CASSLSGQNQPQHF. DNA of the CDR3: TGTGCCAGCTCACTGTCGGGACAGAATCAGCCCCAGCATTTT. Supplemented by reference TRBV18 and TRBJ1-5, the full variable domain reads NAGVMQNPRHLVRRRGQEARLRCSPMKGHSHVYWYRQLPEEGLKFMVYLQKENIIDESGMPKERFSAEFPKEGPSILRIQQVVRGDSAAYFCASSLSGQNQPQHFGDGTRLSIL.

This chain joins TRBV27 and TRBJ2-7; D is possibly TRBD1 (6 bases). The germline V gene has CDR1 MNHEY and CDR2 SMNVEV (reference sequence). V was trimmed by 6 bases and J by 5 bases, leaving 23 bases between them. This CDR3 has 16 residues. The CDR3 is CASSRPDRIGPHEQYV. CDR3 in DNA: TGTGCCAGCAGCCGACCGGACAGAATCGGTCCGCACGAGCAGTACGTC.

The chain has TRBV7-6 and TRBJ2-3; TRBD1 aligns across 10 bases. This CDR3 spans 16 amino acids. Germline V gene sequence: CDR1 SGHVS, CDR2 FNYEAQ. The ends lost 4 bases at V and 5 bases at J; junction bases unmatched: 9. In DNA form, the CDR3 reads TGTGCCAGCAGCTCAAAAGGGACAGGGGCGGGAGATACGCAGTATTTT. It is translated as CASSSKGTGAGDTQYF. Filled out from reference TRBV7-6 and TRBJ2-3, the complete variable domain reads GAGVSQSPRYKVTKRGQDVALRCDPISGHVSLYWYRQALGQGPEFLTYFNYEAQQDKSGLPNDRFSAERPEGSISTLTIQRTEQRDSAMYRCASSSKGTGAGDTQYFGPGTRLTVL.

Points on this clone: The junction departs from germline at one end; a sequencing error may be responsible. This chain connects TRBV5-6 to TRBJ2-1; 9 bases match TRBD2. This CDR3 comprises 15 residues. Germline V CDR1 and CDR2: SGHDT, YYEEEE. CDR3 residues: CARSLGRGGRNEQFF. Written as DNA, the CDR3 is TGTGCCCGCAGCTTGGGGCGGGGGGGCCGCAATGAGCAGTTCTTC.

This clone showed up just a few times. The rearrangement uses TRBV7-9 and TRBJ2-3, with TRBD1 matching over 12 bases. From germline, CDR1 is SEHNR and CDR2 FQNEAQ (reference sequence). The CDR3 runs 16 residues. Losses at the gene ends were 8 bases for V and 5 bases for J; bases not matched to a gene: 11. The CDR3 DNA reads TGTGCCAGCGCGCCGAGAGGGACAGGGGGCCTAGATACGCAGTATTTT. Encoded protein: CASAPRGTGGLDTQYF.

CDR3 sequence: CASKVDRFGYTF. In DNA, the CDR3 is TGTGCCAGCAAAGTAGACAGATTTGGCTACACCTTC. The gene calls are TRBV9 and TRBJ1-2; possible D gene TRBD1, 5 bases. This CDR3 is built from 12 residues. Germline lookup yields CDR1 SGDLS and CDR2 YYNGEE. The ends were cut back, 6 bases at V and 7 bases at J, with 13 bases in the middle.

The chain has TRBV7-8 and TRBJ2-1; 12 bases line up with TRBD2. From germline, CDR1 is SGHVS and CDR2 FQNEAQ. V gave up 5 bases and J gave up 4 bases; unmatched junction bases: 3. This CDR3 has 15 residues. The CDR3 DNA reads TGTGCCAGCAGCCTCGGACTAGCGGGATACAATGAGCAGTTCTTC. Translation gives CASSLGLAGYNEQFF.

This clone was picked up one time. This chain uses TRBV3-1 (or the pseudogene TRBV3-2) with TRBJ1-1, with 7 bases aligning to TRBD1. Trimming cost V 3 bases and J 5 bases; bases outside gene matches: 3. Germline CDR1 LGHDT, CDR2 YNNKEL (reference sequence). There are 13 residues in the CDR3. The DNA of the CDR3 is TGTGCCAGCAGCCAGACAGGGAATACTGAAGCTTTCTTT. Translation gives CASSQTGNTEAFF.

The chain uses TRBV5-6 and TRBJ2-1; 8 bases are a match to TRBD2. Germline CDR1 SGHDT, CDR2 YYEEEE. V shed 5 bases and J 8 bases; nucleotides not matched to a gene: 12. CDR3 length: 15 residues. Written as DNA, the CDR3 is TGTGCCAGCAGAGAACTAGCGGTGCCCTTGGATGAGCAGTTCTTC. The encoded protein is CASRELAVPLDEQFF.

The chain carries TRBV18 and TRBJ2-7, with TRBD1 matching 8 bases. V dropped 3 bases and J dropped 3; count of bases not matched to a gene: 7. The CDR3 has 15 residues. Germline V gene lookup returns CDR1 KGHSH and CDR2 LQKENI. The CDR3 spells CASSPDRGLGYEQYV. DNA of the CDR3: TGTGCCAGCTCACCCGACAGGGGATTGGGCTACGAGCAGTACGTC.

This clone was counted between two and nine times. The rearrangement joins TRBV24-1 to TRBJ1-5; D is possibly TRBD1 (6 bases). Germline assignment: CDR1 KGHDR and CDR2 SFDVKD. Trimming shortened V by 2 bases and J by 7 bases, and 17 bases separated the two germline ends. This CDR3 is 16 amino acids long. CDR3 nucleotides: TGTGCCACCAGTGATTCCCGGGACAATTTCTTCCAGCCCCAGCATTTT. Protein: CATSDSRDNFFQPQHF.

This clone was seen at least ten times. The chain has TRBV7-8 and TRBJ1-1; 10 nucleotides agree with TRBD1. CDR1 is SGHVS and CDR2 is FQNEAQ in the germline V gene. V lost 1 base and J lost 7; bases outside the gene matches: 3. This CDR3 has 14 residues. DNA of the CDR3: TGTGCCAGCAGCTTAGGACAGGGGGCCTTTGAAGCTTTCTTT. Translating it yields CASSLGQGAFEAFF.